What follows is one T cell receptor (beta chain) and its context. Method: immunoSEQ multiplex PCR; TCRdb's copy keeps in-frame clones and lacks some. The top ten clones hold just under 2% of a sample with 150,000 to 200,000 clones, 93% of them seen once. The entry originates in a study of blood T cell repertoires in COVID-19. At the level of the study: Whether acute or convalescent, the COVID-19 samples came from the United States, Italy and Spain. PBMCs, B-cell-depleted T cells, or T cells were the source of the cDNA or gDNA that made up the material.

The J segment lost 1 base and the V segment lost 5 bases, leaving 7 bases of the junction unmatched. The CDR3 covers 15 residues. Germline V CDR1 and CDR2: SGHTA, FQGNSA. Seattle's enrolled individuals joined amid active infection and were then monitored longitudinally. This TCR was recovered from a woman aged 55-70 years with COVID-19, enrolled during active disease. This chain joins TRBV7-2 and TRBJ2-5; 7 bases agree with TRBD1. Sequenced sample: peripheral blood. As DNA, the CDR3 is TGTGCCAGCAGCCTTACCGGGACAGTCCAAGAGACCCAGTACTTC. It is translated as CASSLTGTVQETQYF.